Listed below are T cell receptor beta chains from one sample, sequenced in a study of T cell responses to AZD1222 COVID-19 vaccine. This table comes from immunoSEQ multiplex PCR, and its TCRdb copy is limited to in-frame clones, with some not included. This table holds some 150,000 clones, about 90% found once. The material sequenced was peripheral blood, taken on day 0 of AZD1222 vaccination. All receptors come from an adult in good health. Both conserved end residues are part of each CDR3. The order of the fields is J gene, clone size, V gene, D gene, CDR3 DNA, CDR3 protein. A D gene is named only where the DNA matches it firmly. Clone size is not always given. Where it is, it says once, few, many or a class for expanded clones.

TRBJ1-4,.,TRBV19,.,TGTGCCAGTAGTACATCACGGGGGGCTAGTGAAAAACTGTTTTTT,CASSTSRGASEKLFF
TRBJ2-1,.,TRBV10-3,TRBD2,TGTGCCAAGACTCTAGCGGGAGCCAGCTCCTACAATGAGCAGTTCTTC,CAKTLAGASSYNEQFF
TRBJ1-6,once,TRBV7-3,.,TGTGCCAGCAGCTTAGGGGGGGGCAACGGTTCACCCCTCCACTTT,CASSLGGGNGSPLHF
TRBJ1-5,.,TRBV19,.,TGTGCCAGTAGTATTCCCCGGTATAGCAATCAGCCCCAGCATTTT,CASSIPRYSNQPQHF
TRBJ2-2,.,TRBV6-2/TRBV6-3,TRBD2,TGTGCCAGCAGTTATCCCCTTGGGGGGGCCGGGGAGCTGTTTTTT,CASSYPLGGAGELFF
TRBJ2-1,.,TRBV6-1,.,TGTGCCAGCAGTGAAATAGGCAGGAGTGCTGAGCAGTTCTTC,CASSEIGRSAEQFF
TRBJ2-1,.,TRBV7-2,TRBD2,TGTGCCAGCAGCTTATCCGGGACTACCTACAATGAGCAGTTCTTC,CASSLSGTTYNEQFF
TRBJ2-5,.,TRBV5-1,.,TGCGCCAGCAGCTTAACTAGCCCTCAAGAGACCCAGTACTTC,CASSLTSPQETQYF
TRBJ1-4,.,TRBV7-9,.,TGTGCCAGCAGCTTAGAATTCGGGCCAGAAAAACTGTTTTTT,CASSLEFGPEKLFF
TRBJ1-3,.,TRBV27,.,TGTGCCAGCAGTTTAAGCCCGGACAGCTCTGGAAACACCATATATTTT,CASSLSPDSSGNTIYF
TRBJ2-7,.,TRBV3-1/TRBV3-2,TRBD1,TGTGCCAGCAGCCAAGAATCCGACAGGGGGCCCCTCGAGCAGTACTTC,CASSQESDRGPLEQYF
TRBJ1-4,.,TRBV19,.,TGTCCGCCAGTACCTCTAAGGACAGCAACTAATGAAAAACTGTTTTTT,CPPVPLRTATNEKLFF
TRBJ1-5,.,TRBV28,TRBD1,TGTGCCAGCAGCCCCACAGGGGATAGCAATCAGCCCCAGCATTTT,CASSPTGDSNQPQHF
TRBJ1-1,once,TRBV28,TRBD1,TGTGCCAGCAGCAGACAGGGTGGCATGAACACTGAAGCTTTCTTT,CASSRQGGMNTEAFF
TRBJ1-1,.,TRBV7-2,TRBD1,TGTGCCAGCAGCTTGAAGGGGGCGCGGAACACTGAAGCTTTCTTT,CASSLKGARNTEAFF
TRBJ1-5,.,TRBV12-5,.,TGTGCTAGTGGTTTGGTAAGTAACCGGATGAGGTTGGGTAGCAATCAGCCCCAGCATTTT,CASGLVSNRMRLGSNQPQHF
TRBJ1-2,.,TRBV4-1,.,TGCGCCAGCAGCCAAGCCGGGACGAAAGGCTACACCTTC,CASSQAGTKGYTF
TRBJ2-2,.,TRBV6-1,TRBD2,TGTGCCAGCAGTGAACAACTAGCGGTTACCGGGGAGCTGTTTTTT,CASSEQLAVTGELFF
TRBJ1-6,.,TRBV9,TRBD1,TGTGCCAGCAGCGTAGGTGGAGGGGGCGGTTCACCCCTCCACTTT,CASSVGGGGGSPLHF
TRBJ2-7,.,TRBV27,.,TGTGCCAGCGCATACGGACAGTACTACGAGCAGTACTTC,CASAYGQYYEQYF
TRBJ1-2,.,TRBV30,.,TGTGCCTGGAGTGTGGGGTGGGGACAACTGAGGCCCAACTATGGCTACACCTTC,CAWSVGWGQLRPNYGYTF
TRBJ2-7,.,TRBV21-1,.,TGTGCCAGCAACCTCCCGGACAGGGGCTTTGCCTACGAGCAGTACTTC,CASNLPDRGFAYEQYF
TRBJ1-1,.,TRBV6-5,.,TGTGCCAGCAGAGCGTTATTTAGTGACACTGAAGCTTTCTTT,CASRALFSDTEAFF
TRBJ1-3,.,TRBV6-6,.,TGTGCCAGCAGTTACGGAGCTCAGGCTGGAAACACCATATATTTT,CASSYGAQAGNTIYF
TRBJ2-7,.,TRBV30,TRBD1,TGTGCCTGGAGCGCAGGCGACAGGGGGTACGAGCAGTACTTC,CAWSAGDRGYEQYF
TRBJ2-3,.,TRBV13,TRBD2,TGTGCCAGCAGCCCACCTAGCGGGAGCACAGATACGCAGTATTTT,CASSPPSGSTDTQYF
TRBJ1-2,.,TRBV18,.,TGTGCCAGCTCACCCCAATCAGACCATAACTATGGCTACACCTTC,CASSPQSDHNYGYTF
TRBJ1-3,.,TRBV29-1,.,TGCAGCGCCAGCGAACTCTCTGGAAACACCATATATTTT,CSASELSGNTIYF
TRBJ1-1,.,TRBV19,.,TGTGCCAGTAGTATAGACAGGGGAGGTTTCAACACTGAAGCTTTCTTT,CASSIDRGGFNTEAFF
TRBJ2-1,once,TRBV6-5,TRBD2,TGTGCCAGCAGCGGGACTAGCGGGGGGGCCGGTGAGCAGTTCTTC,CASSGTSGGAGEQFF
TRBJ2-2,.,TRBV9,.,TGTGCCAGCAGTTCCCCCGGGGTCGGCACCGGGGAGCTGTTTTTT,CASSSPGVGTGELFF
TRBJ1-1,.,TRBV10-3,.,TGTGCCATCAGTGAGTCGGACTTTGAGGCGACTGAAGCTTTCTTT,CAISESDFEATEAFF
TRBJ2-3,once,TRBV7-9,.,TGTGCCAGCAGCCAGAAATACACGCAGTATTTT,CASSQKYTQYF
TRBJ2-5,.,TRBV3-1/TRBV3-2,TRBD2,TGTGCCAGCAGCCTCCAGAGGACTAGCGGGATCTCCCAGTACTTC,CASSLQRTSGISQYF
TRBJ2-2,.,TRBV19,.,TGTGCCAGTAGGTACAGGGTGAACACCGGGGAGCTGTTTTTT,CASRYRVNTGELFF
TRBJ2-3,few,TRBV7-9,TRBD2,TGTGCCAGCAGCTTAGTGACGTTAGCGGGAGGATGGGGCACAGATACGCAGTATTTT,CASSLVTLAGGWGTDTQYF
TRBJ2-3,.,TRBV25-1,TRBD1,TGTGCCAGCAGTGAAAGGACAGGGGCCACAGATACGCAGTATTTT,CASSERTGATDTQYF
TRBJ2-7,few,TRBV15,.,TGTGCCACCAGTTCGACACCCGGGCCCTACGAGCAGTACTTC,CATSSTPGPYEQYF
TRBJ1-1,.,TRBV4-3,TRBD1,TGCGCCAGCAGCCACCGACAGGGGTGGGGCACTGAAGCTTTCTTT,CASSHRQGWGTEAFF
TRBJ1-2,.,TRBV29-1,.,TGCAGCGTGTCGGGACGGTACAACCCCGAGGGCTATGGCTACACCTTC,CSVSGRYNPEGYGYTF
TRBJ2-7,.,TRBV19,TRBD2,TGTGCCAGTAGTTCCGGGACTATAGGCTACGAGCAGTACTTC,CASSSGTIGYEQYF
TRBJ2-1,few,TRBV10-3,.,TGTGCCATCAGTGATAGTCGGGCTAATGAGCAGTTCTTC,CAISDSRANEQFF
TRBJ2-3,.,TRBV13,TRBD2,TGTGCCAGCAGCTTAGGCGGGGGGAGCACAGATACGCAGTATTTT,CASSLGGGSTDTQYF
TRBJ1-2,.,TRBV5-6,.,TGTGCCAGCAGCTTGGATGGGCCGGGGGTCTACGGCTACACCTTC,CASSLDGPGVYGYTF
TRBJ1-5,.,TRBV6-5,TRBD1,TGTGCCAGCAGTTGGGACAGAGCCCAGGCCCAGCATTTT,CASSWDRAQAQHF
TRBJ1-2,.,TRBV2,.,TGTGCCACCAACCGAGGGCGGTCCACCTATGGCTACACCTTC,CATNRGRSTYGYTF
TRBJ1-5,.,TRBV7-2,.,TGTGCCAGCAGCCGTACCCTTAGCAATCAGCCCCAGCATTTT,CASSRTLSNQPQHF
TRBJ1-5,.,TRBV28,.,TGTGCCAGCAGTTTACCCGGCATCGGCAATCAGCCCCAGCATTTT,CASSLPGIGNQPQHF
TRBJ1-4,.,TRBV29-1,TRBD1,TGCAGCGTTGGTGGAGACAGGGGGCCCCAAAGAGAAAAACTGTTTTTT,CSVGGDRGPQREKLFF
TRBJ1-2,.,TRBV9,.,TGTGCCAGCAGCGCCACCCAGCAGGGCGAGGGCTACACCTTC,CASSATQQGEGYTF
TRBJ2-6,.,TRBV24-1,.,TGTGCCACCAGTTCTGGGGCCAACGTCCTGACTTTC,CATSSGANVLTF
TRBJ1-2,.,TRBV5-1,TRBD1,TGCGCCAGCAGCTTAGGGACAGCATATGGCTACACCTTC,CASSLGTAYGYTF
TRBJ1-2,.,TRBV9,.,TGTGCCAGCAGCGTAGAGTCCGGGCTGGGGTATGGCTACACCTTC,CASSVESGLGYGYTF
TRBJ2-7,.,TRBV12-3/TRBV12-4,TRBD1,TGTGCCAGCGGGACAGGGGTCTACGAGCAGTACTTC,CASGTGVYEQYF
TRBJ2-7,.,TRBV6-5,.,TGTGCCAGCAGTTACTCTCTGCAGGGAAACTACGAGCAGTACTTC,CASSYSLQGNYEQYF